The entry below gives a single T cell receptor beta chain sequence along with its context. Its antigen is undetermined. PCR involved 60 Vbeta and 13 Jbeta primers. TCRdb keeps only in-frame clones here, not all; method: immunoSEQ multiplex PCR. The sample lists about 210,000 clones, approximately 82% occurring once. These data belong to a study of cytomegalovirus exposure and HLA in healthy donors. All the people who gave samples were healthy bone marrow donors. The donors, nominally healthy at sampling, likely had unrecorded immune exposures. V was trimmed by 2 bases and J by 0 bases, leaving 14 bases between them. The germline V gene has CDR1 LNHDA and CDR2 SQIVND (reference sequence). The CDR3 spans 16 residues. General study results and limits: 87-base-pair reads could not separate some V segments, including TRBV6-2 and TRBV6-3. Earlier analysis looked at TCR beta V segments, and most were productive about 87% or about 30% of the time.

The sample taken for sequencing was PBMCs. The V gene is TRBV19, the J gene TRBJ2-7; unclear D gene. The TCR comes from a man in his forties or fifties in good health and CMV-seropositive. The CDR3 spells CASSISLSRSSYEQYF. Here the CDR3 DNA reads TGTGCCAGTAGTATAAGCCTTAGCCGTAGCTCCTACGAGCAGTACTTC.